One and the same sample provided the 28 T cell receptor beta chains below, sequenced in a study of T cell repertoires in breast cancer. Primers covering all TCR V genes were used in emulsion RT-PCR on CD8+ T cells. During the second nested PCR, blocking oligonucleotides suppressed genes that were not paired. Via MiXCR, TCRdb re-called the emulsion pairing reads, giving one row per CDR3 protein. The sample shows around 43,000 distinct CDR3 sequences, 45% of them seen only once. The sample taken for sequencing was CD8+ T cells. The source is a pool of human donors with breast cancer or a healthy control (not recorded which).

The CDR3 coding sequence is TGTGCCAGAGGCGCTAGCGGGAGAATAGAGCAGTTCTTC. This gives the protein CARGASGRIEQFF. V usage is TRBV2 and J usage is TRBJ2-1, with 10 bases identical to TRBD2. The germline CDR1 and CDR2 sequences are SNHLY and FYNNEI. The CDR3 loop spans 13 amino acids. Trimming took 9 bases from V and 10 from J; bases not matched to a gene: 9.

This chain uses TRBV20-1 with TRBJ2-7; no definite D call. Per the germline V gene, CDR1 is DFQATT and CDR2 is SNEGSKA (reference sequence). The CDR3 is 12 residues long. The V gene lost 3 bases and the J gene lost 3 bases, with 9 bases spanning the gap. The CDR3 sequence is CSARGNSYEQYF. CDR3 bases: TGCAGTGCTAGGGGAAACAGCTACGAGCAGTACTTC.

This clonotype occurred many times. The CDR3 sequence: CATSSRQYNEQFF. In DNA form, the CDR3 reads TGTGCCACCAGCAGTCGACAGTACAATGAGCAGTTCTTC. The chain couples TRBV15 to TRBJ2-1; D perhaps matches TRBD1 (5 bases). The V gene's germline CDR1 is LNHNV and CDR2 YYDKDF (reference sequence). The germline V and J ends were trimmed by 3 bases and 4 bases, with 7 bases remaining between them. The CDR3 has 13 amino acids. Complete variable domain (other parts from reference TRBV15 and TRBJ2-1): DAMVIQNPRYQVTQFGKPVTLSCSQTLNHNVMYWYQQKSSQAPKLLFHYYDKDFNNEADTPDNFQSRRPNTSFCFLDIRSPGLGDTAMYLCATSSRQYNEQFFGPGTRLTVL.

This chain joins TRBV3-1 and TRBJ2-7, with D perhaps TRBD2 (6 bases). Germline V gene sequence: CDR1 LGHDT, CDR2 YNNKEL (reference sequence). V gave up 5 bases and J gave up 5 bases, with 25 bases separating them. The CDR3 is made up of 17 amino acids. The CDR3 protein is CASSDRYRDSKADEQYF. The CDR3 DNA reads TGTGCCAGCAGCGACCGGTACCGGGACTCAAAAGCCGACGAGCAGTACTTC.

The V call is TRBV11-2, the J call TRBJ2-6; the D gene is possibly TRBD1 (6 bases). Germline CDR1 SGHAT, CDR2 FQNNGV. V lost 5 bases and J 2 bases, leaving 22 bases between the germline ends. This CDR3 contains 19 residues. The CDR3: CASSDKGVSFRPGANVLTF. In nucleotides, the CDR3 is TGTGCCAGCAGCGACAAGGGGGTCTCCTTCAGACCTGGGGCCAACGTCCTGACTTTC. The whole variable domain, filled in from reference TRBV11-2 and TRBJ2-6, reads EAGVAQSPRYKIIEKRQSVAFWCNPISGHATLYWYQQILGQGPKLLIQFQNNGVVDDSQLPKDRFSAERLKGVDSTLKIQPAKLEDSAVYLCASSDKGVSFRPGANVLTFGAGSRLTVL.

This clonotype appeared many times. The genes are TRBV20-1 and TRBJ2-1; 11 bases fit TRBD2. V gave up 6 bases and J gave up 9 bases; unmatched junction bases: 10. This CDR3 comprises 14 residues. Germline CDR1 is DFQATT and CDR2 is SNEGSKA (reference sequence). The CDR3 spells CSANLAGGTSEQFF. The CDR3 DNA reads TGCAGTGCGAATCTAGCGGGGGGTACTAGTGAGCAGTTCTTC.

The chain carries TRBV20-1 and TRBJ1-1; D not resolved. The CDR3 totals 12 residues. V lost 6 bases to trimming and J lost 6 bases, with 14 bases between them. The V gene's germline CDR1 is DFQATT and CDR2 SNEGSKA (reference sequence). CDR3 DNA sequence: TGCAGTGCCCTAGGCCTCCAAGCTGAAGCTTTCTTT. Translation gives CSALGLQAEAFF.

The chain couples TRBV20-1 to TRBJ1-2; D remains ambiguous. V was clipped by 1 base and J by 8 bases, with 14 bases between them. The CDR3 contains 13 residues. Germline loops: CDR1 DFQATT, CDR2 SNEGSKA (reference sequence). The CDR3 DNA reads TGCAGTGCTAGAGGTCTTGAAGGGATGGGCTACACCTTC. Translation gives CSARGLEGMGYTF.

The chain links TRBV7-3 to TRBJ2-1, with D unresolved. The CDR3 covers 14 residues. Looked up from germline, CDR1 is SGHTA and CDR2 is FQGTGA. Trimming removed 1 base from V and 1 base from J, with 5 bases in between. The CDR3 reads CASSLRGSYNEQFF. CDR3 DNA: TGTGCCAGCAGCTTAAGGGGTTCCTACAATGAGCAGTTCTTC.

CDR3 amino acids: CASSAKGETQYF. The CDR3 DNA is TGTGCCAGTAGTGCCAAAGGAGAGACCCAGTACTTC. The V gene is TRBV19, the J gene TRBJ2-5; D remains ambiguous. This CDR3 spans 12 amino acids. Germline V gene lookup returns CDR1 LNHDA and CDR2 SQIVND (reference sequence). Trimming shortened V by 5 bases and J by 4 bases, and 8 bases separated the two germline ends.

The rearrangement joins TRBV30 to TRBJ2-4, with 11 bases lining up with TRBD2. CDR3 length equals 13 residues. Per germline, CDR1 GTSNPN and CDR2 SVGIG (reference sequence). V lost 6 bases and J lost 6; bases outside the gene matches: 4. CDR3 bases: TGTGCCTGCGGACTAGCGGGCCGAAACATTCAGTACTTC. This sequence encodes CACGLAGRNIQYF. The entire variable domain, with the rest obtained from reference TRBV30 and TRBJ2-4, is as follows: SQTIHQWPATLVQPVGSPLSLECTVEGTSNPNLYWYRQAAGRGLQLLFYSVGIGQISSEVPQNLSASRPQDRQFILSSKKLLLSDSGFYLCACGLAGRNIQYFGAGTRLSVL.

V and J are TRBV6-5 and TRBJ1-2, with D possibly TRBD1 on 5 matching bases. The CDR3 runs to 16 residues. The V gene lost 3 bases and the J gene lost 1 base, with 15 bases spanning the gap. CDR1 MNHEY and CDR2 SVGAGI come from the germline V gene. The CDR3 bases are TGTGCCAGCAGTTATGGTCGAGGGGCGCTTAACTATGGCTACACCTTC. Protein product: CASSYGRGALNYGYTF.

This rearrangement joins TRBV7-9 to TRBJ2-7; 8 positions agree with TRBD2. The germline gives CDR1 SEHNR, CDR2 FQNEAQ (reference sequence). Unmatched junction bases numbered 7, after V lost 1 base and J lost 5 bases. The CDR3 is made up of 15 amino acids. The CDR3 loop reads CASSLGSGSLDEQYF. CDR3 nucleotides: TGTGCCAGCAGCTTAGGAAGCGGGAGTCTCGACGAGCAGTACTTC.

J is TRBJ1-2 and V is TRBV18, with D tentatively TRBD1 (6 bases). Germline-derived CDR1 and CDR2 are KGHSH and LQKENI. The length of the CDR3 is 15 residues. V was trimmed by 1 base and J by 0 bases, leaving 9 bases between them. This CDR3 reads CASSPRTEANYGYTF. Here the CDR3 DNA reads TGTGCCAGCTCACCACGGACAGAAGCTAACTATGGCTACACCTTC.

This clonotype came up once. The CDR3, as DNA: TGCAGCGCAAAAAAGGCCAGCTCCTACGAGCAGTACTTC. Amino acids: CSAKKASSYEQYF. The genes are TRBV29-1 and TRBJ2-7; D unresolved. This CDR3 has 13 amino acids. Germline V CDR1 and CDR2: SQVTM, ANQGSEA. Trimming pared 7 bases from V and 0 bases from J, leaving 13 bases between.

The rearrangement links TRBV12-3 or TRBV12-4 to TRBJ2-7; 7 bases align to TRBD2. CDR3 size: 13 residues. The junction had 2 bases not matched to a gene; V was cut back by 4 bases and J by 2 bases. The CDR3 is CASSSGLPYEQYF. For the CDR3, the DNA is TGTGCCAGCAGTTCGGGACTACCCTACGAGCAGTACTTC.

This rearrangement joins TRBV3-1 to TRBJ2-7, with 8 bases fitting TRBD2. The V gene end was trimmed by 4 bases and the J gene end by 2 bases; junction bases not matched to a gene: 7. The CDR3 is 15 amino acids. The germline V gene encodes CDR1 LGHDT and CDR2 YNNKEL (reference sequence). The CDR3 region is CASSRGLDSAYEQYF. In nucleotides, the CDR3 is TGTGCCAGCAGCCGGGGACTAGATTCGGCCTACGAGCAGTACTTC.

The chain joins TRBV4-2 to TRBJ2-2; 9 bases map to TRBD2. The CDR3 is 18 residues long. CDR1 LGHNA and CDR2 YNFKEQ come from the germline V gene. V dropped 4 bases and J dropped 5; count of bases not matched to a gene: 14. CDR3 in amino acids: CASSRRGGGGARTGELFF. The CDR3 nucleotides are TGTGCCAGCAGCCGAAGAGGTGGCGGGGGGGCCCGGACCGGGGAGCTGTTTTTT.

The V gene is TRBV2, the J gene TRBJ2-2, with D perhaps given as TRBD1 or TRBD2 (5 bases each). The CDR3 extends over 15 amino acids. The germline V and J ends were trimmed by 7 bases and 2 bases, with 14 bases remaining between them. Germline loops: CDR1 SNHLY, CDR2 FYNNEI. The CDR3 DNA follows: TGTGCCAGCACGGGACGCAGGACTAACACCGGGGAGCTGTTTTTT. Its protein is CASTGRRTNTGELFF.

As to this clonotype: A much larger clone is a single base away; this may be a read error. V usage is TRBV20-1 and J usage is TRBJ1-5; D uncertain. The CDR3 sequence is 14 residues long. The V gene lost 6 bases and the J gene lost 5 bases, with 17 bases spanning the gap. Germline assignment: CDR1 DFQATT and CDR2 SNEGSKA (reference sequence). CDR3 sequence (DNA): TGCAGTGCCCTCCTCCCCACCCCGGATCAGCCCCAGCATTTT. Its protein is CSALLPTPDQPQHF.

This clonotype has a handful of counts. V usage is TRBV20-1 and J usage is TRBJ2-5; D is undetermined. CDR1 and CDR2 (germline): DFQATT, SNEGSKA (reference sequence). The CDR3 covers 13 residues. The V and J ends lost 5 bases and 0 bases respectively, with 10 bases between them. CDR3 loop: CSAQKGHQETQYF. Written as DNA, the CDR3 is TGCAGTGCTCAAAAAGGACACCAAGAGACCCAGTACTTC.

This clonotype has a handful of counts. This rearrangement joins TRBV6-2 or TRBV6-3 to TRBJ2-5; D not certain. Trimming left V 6 bases short and J 5 bases short, with 16 bases between. CDR3 size: 14 residues. Germline CDR1 MNHEY, CDR2 SVGEGT. In DNA, the CDR3 is TGTGCCAGCAGGAACCTAGTGCCCGCGGAGACCCAGTACTTC. Its translation is CASRNLVPAETQYF.

The CDR3 DNA sequence: TGCGCCAGCAGCGCCGCCCCGGACGGGACGAATACGCAGTATTTT. Translating gives CASSAAPDGTNTQYF. The rearrangement links TRBV5-1 to TRBJ2-3; D tentatively reads TRBD1 or TRBD2 (5 bases each). CDR3 length equals 15 residues. Germline V CDR1 and CDR2: SGHRS, YFSETQ. The V end was cut by 4 bases, the J end by 7 bases, with 19 bases between.

The V and J genes are TRBV7-9 and TRBJ1-1; D gene ambiguous. Germline V gives CDR1 SEHNR, CDR2 FQNEAQ (reference sequence). V dropped 2 bases and J dropped 4 bases, with 14 bases sitting between them. The CDR3 is 15 residues long. CDR3 sequence: CASSLSGSLGTEAFF. In nucleotides, the CDR3 is TGTGCCAGCAGCTTAAGTGGTTCCCTGGGCACTGAAGCTTTCTTT.

The rearrangement uses TRBV6-5 and TRBJ2-7; D is possibly TRBD2 (6 bases). This CDR3 spans 17 amino acids. V was pared by 4 bases and J by 0 bases, with 19 bases between. The V gene's germline CDR1 is MNHEY and CDR2 SVGAGI. The CDR3 spells CASSLSRTIGASYEQYF. The DNA for the CDR3 is TGTGCCAGCAGTTTATCGCGGACTATCGGCGCCTCCTACGAGCAGTACTTC.

This rearrangement joins TRBV28 to TRBJ2-5; 10 bases line up with TRBD2. J was trimmed by 2 bases and V by 3 bases; bases with no gene match: 9. This CDR3 has 17 amino acids. Germline V lookup: CDR1 MDHEN, CDR2 SYDVKM. For the CDR3, the DNA is TGTGCCAGCAGTTTCGTTCGGCTAGCGGGGGAGCAAGAGACCCAGTACTTC. This translates into CASSFVRLAGEQETQYF.

V and J are TRBV20-1 and TRBJ1-1; TRBD1 might be the D (5 bases). Trimming stripped 3 bases from V and 0 bases from J, with 11 bases between. Germline-derived CDR1 and CDR2 are DFQATT and SNEGSKA (reference sequence). The CDR3 totals 14 residues. For the CDR3, the DNA is TGCAGTGCTAGTAGGGCAGGGATGAACACTGAAGCTTTCTTT. Protein: CSASRAGMNTEAFF.

In the case of this clonotype: The conserved final phenylalanine or tryptophan is absent from the CDR3, which likely points to a read error. The rearrangement links TRBV20-1 to TRBJ2-3; the D gene could be TRBD1 or TRBD2 (5 bases each). The germline V gene encodes CDR1 DFQATT and CDR2 SNEGSKA (reference sequence). The V end lost 0 bases, the J end lost 6 bases, and 10 bases lay between the germline ends. This CDR3 has 13 residues. In DNA form, the CDR3 reads TGCAGTGCTAGAGAGGGGGTTATTGATACGCAGTATTCT. This encodes CSAREGVIDTQYS.